The clone carrying this T cell receptor (beta chain) came up once. The sample originates from a study of blood T cell repertoires in COVID-19. The overall study: Nucleic acid was either cDNA or gDNA, and it came from T cells, B-cell-depleted T cells, or PBMCs.

Authors' methods: Estimation of nucleated cell counts relied on the amplification of reference gene primers. Clones were sequenced by immunoSEQ multiplex PCR, and TCRdb holds only the in-frame ones, with some missing. V and J calls and clone size follow that table, whereas D and trimming were derived from the DNA. The sample has 90,000 to 120,000 clones; 60% to 85% are singletons. The CDR3 is 16 amino acids. Trimming left V 0 bases short and J 0 bases short, with 11 bases between. The germline CDR1 and CDR2 sequences are SGHDT and YYEEEE. Source material: peripheral blood. This sequence originates from a woman aged 40 to 50 with acute or convalescent COVID-19. This chain joins TRBV5-6 and TRBJ2-3, with D perhaps matching TRBD1 (5 bases). Here the CDR3 reads CASSLGAKGSTDTQYF. CDR3 bases: TGTGCCAGCAGCTTGGGGGCAAAGGGGAGCACAGATACGCAGTATTTT.